The 10 T cell receptor beta chains below come from one sample, sequenced in a study of patients and donors after allogeneic stem cell transplantation. TCRdb reanalysed the RT-PCR reads using MiXCR and keeps one entry per CDR3 protein. The data show roughly 180,000 distinct CDR3 sequences, around two fifths seen once. The sequenced material came from blood, either unsorted or a sorted T cell fraction (not recorded which). These receptors originate from a human donor who was either an allogeneic HSCT recipient or a stem cell or donor lymphocyte infusion donor (not recorded which). It is not recorded whose cells these are; they may come from a transplant donor.

The rearrangement joins TRBV28 to TRBJ1-2; 7 nucleotides align to TRBD1. Trimming removed 3 bases from V and 6 bases from J; junction bases left unmatched: 7. The CDR3 consists of 14 residues. CDR1 and CDR2 (germline): MDHEN, SYDVKM. CDR3 sequence: CASSFEQGRDGYTF. The DNA of the CDR3 is TGTGCCAGCAGTTTTGAACAGGGGAGGGATGGCTACACCTTC.

The chain has TRBV3-1 and TRBJ2-1; 12 bases fit TRBD2. From germline, CDR1 is LGHDT and CDR2 YNNKEL (reference sequence). The length of the CDR3 is 17 residues. J lost 8 bases, V lost 4 bases, and 12 bases had no gene match. CDR3 DNA: TGTGCCAGCAGCCCCGAGACTAGCGGGAGTTTCAACTATGAGCAGTTCTTC. This codes for CASSPETSGSFNYEQFF.

This clonotype has more than one count but fewer than ten. V usage is TRBV7-6 and J usage is TRBJ2-7, with 8 bases aligning to TRBD2. CDR1 is SGHVS, CDR2 FNYEAQ, per germline. V trimming: 0 bases; J trimming: 2 bases; junction bases outside the gene matches: 15. The CDR3 is made up of 19 amino acids. The CDR3 nucleotides read TGTGCCAGCAGCTTAGCGTTTAGCGGGAAATTGAAGGGGGCCTACGAGCAGTACTTC. This codes for CASSLAFSGKLKGAYEQYF.

CDR3 region: CASSPGWSTEAFF. The DNA for the CDR3 is TGTGCCAGCAGTCCAGGGTGGAGCACTGAAGCTTTCTTT. This chain joins TRBV12-3 or TRBV12-4 and TRBJ1-1; D is possibly TRBD1 (5 bases). The CDR3 consists of 13 residues. V was trimmed by 5 bases and J by 4 bases, leaving 11 bases between them.

In this sample, this clonotype turned up a few times. This chain connects TRBV6-1 to TRBJ1-2; TRBD1 matches at 7 bases. The CDR3 sequence is 15 residues long. Germline CDR1 and CDR2: MNHNS and SASEGT. Trimming removed 5 bases from V and 8 bases from J; junction bases left unmatched: 14. This CDR3 reads CASSPTGDYTYGYTF. CDR3 nucleotides: TGTGCCAGCAGTCCCACAGGGGACTACACCTACGGCTACACCTTC.

The CDR3 DNA reads as TGTGCCAGCAGTTTTAGGCCGATGGTGACGGGACAGGGATACGAGCAGTACTTC. It yields the protein CASSFRPMVTGQGYEQYF. V usage is TRBV27 and J usage is TRBJ2-7, with TRBD1 identical over 9 bases. The germline V gene encodes CDR1 MNHEY and CDR2 SMNVEV (reference sequence). V gave up 3 bases and J gave up 4 bases; unmatched junction bases: 16. This CDR3 is 18 amino acids long.

Only a few counts were recorded for this clonotype. The chain joins TRBV7-8 to TRBJ1-2; D remains unclear. Between the trimmed V and J ends, which lost 1 base and 4 bases, there was a span of 10 bases. The CDR3 length is 14 residues. The germline CDR1 and CDR2 sequences are SGHVS and FQNEAQ. The DNA of the CDR3 is TGTGCCAGCAGCTTAGGGGCAGGATCCTATGGCTACACCTTC. This translates into CASSLGAGSYGYTF. Using reference TRBV7-8 and TRBJ1-2 for the parts outside the CDR3, the full variable domain is GAGVSQSPRYKVAKRGQDVALRCDPISGHVSLFWYQQALGQGPEFLTYFQNEAQLDKSGLPSDRFFAERPEGSVSTLKIQRTQQEDSAVYLCASSLGAGSYGYTFGSGTRLTVV.

V and J are TRBV5-1 and TRBJ2-1; D unclear. Germline V gene data show CDR1 as SGHRS and CDR2 as YFSETQ. The CDR3 extends over 15 amino acids. Trimming cost V 0 bases and J 10 bases, with 17 bases left between them. CDR3 bases: TGCGCCAGCAGCTTGGCCGCGTCCGGCGTCGGGGAGCAGTTCTTC. Residues: CASSLAASGVGEQFF.

This clonotype was observed a few times. The CDR3 DNA sequence: TGTGCCAGCAGTTTGATCCCAGATACGCAGTATTTT. Its protein product is CASSLIPDTQYF. The chain uses TRBV6-2 or TRBV6-3 and TRBJ2-3; D is ambiguous. Germline CDR1 MNHEY, CDR2 SVGEGT. Trimming removed 4 bases from V and 4 bases from J, with 6 bases in between. The CDR3 consists of 12 residues.

The chain combines TRBV7-2 with TRBJ1-2; D is uncertain. V lost 5 bases and J 0 bases, leaving 7 bases between the germline ends. This CDR3 is 13 amino acids long. Germline loops: CDR1 SGHTA, CDR2 FQGNSA. In DNA form, the CDR3 reads TGTGCCAGCAGCCCGGCCTCTAACTATGGCTACACCTTC. Its translation: CASSPASNYGYTF.